This T cell receptor (beta chain) came from a study of T cell responses to AZD1222 COVID-19 vaccine. Study at large: It was second doses at about 4 or about 12 weeks that were pooled.

The CDR3 runs to 16 residues. V lost 5 bases and J lost 1, with 15 bases in between. From germline, CDR1 is MNHNY and CDR2 SVGAGI (reference sequence). Using immunoSEQ multiplex PCR, the repertoire was profiled, and TCRdb retains in-frame clones only, with some absent. There are some 150,000 clones in the sample; 85% to 95% occur only once, and 5% to 6.5% lies in the top ten. Whole-study findings and limits: The breadth and depth of Spike-specific TCRs increased once two AZD1222 doses had been given. Donors were mostly white British, more females; clonal diversity possibly underestimated.

In regard to this clone: What it binds is unknown.

The chain couples TRBV6-6 to TRBJ1-3; tentatively, D is TRBD1 (5 bases). The TCR sequence derives from an adult in good health. Sequencing was performed on peripheral blood, taken on day 0 of AZD1222 vaccination. Written as DNA, the CDR3 is TGTGCCAGCAGTGGCGGGACTGAGAATTCTGGAAACACCATATATTTT. It encodes CASSGGTENSGNTIYF.